These T cell receptor beta chains were read from a single sample in a study of T cells in Graves' hyperthyroidism and ophthalmopathy. From the multiplex PCR reads, TCRdb called clonotypes with MiXCR, one entry per CDR3 protein. The table includes 600,000 to 700,000 distinct CDR3 sequences, over 12% detected once. Sequencing was done on a sample of blood. The receptors were gathered from a woman between 40 and 50 years old with Graves' ophthalmopathy. Each CDR3 is given without its conserved first and last residue. The order of the fields is D gene, V gene, clone size, J gene, CDR3 protein. The D gene is left open where the match is weak. The size field is filled for only some rows; it gives once, few, many or a size class.

D: -; V: TRBV6-1; size: many; J: TRBJ2-5; CDR3: ASSEGSGGYQETQY
D: TRBD2; V: TRBV2; size: many; J: TRBJ2-5; CDR3: ASSESLAGETQY
D: TRBD2; V: TRBV7-2; size: many; J: TRBJ2-7; CDR3: ASSLKAGISYEQY
D: -; V: TRBV6-2/TRBV6-3; size: many; J: TRBJ2-2; CDR3: ATSPWAVTGELF
D: -; V: TRBV11-2; size: few; J: TRBJ2-6; CDR3: ASSLSTFTGANVLT
D: -; V: TRBV25-1; size: many; J: TRBJ2-7; CDR3: ASRREGVGQY
D: -; V: TRBV6-2/TRBV6-3; size: -; J: TRBJ2-5; CDR3: ASRDPGTETQY
D: TRBD2; V: TRBV5-1; size: few; J: TRBJ2-7; CDR3: ASSPLAGGQTYEQY
D: TRBD2; V: TRBV20-1; size: many; J: TRBJ2-5; CDR3: SGAGDTQETQY
D: -; V: TRBV11-2; size: many; J: TRBJ1-5; CDR3: ASSLGAGSNQPQH
D: TRBD1; V: TRBV29-1; size: -; J: TRBJ1-5; CDR3: SVGTGKNQPQH
D: -; V: TRBV28; size: many; J: TRBJ1-5; CDR3: ASSPHGVGNQPQH
D: -; V: TRBV11-2; size: -; J: TRBJ2-7; CDR3: ASSLPGEQY
D: -; V: TRBV2; size: -; J: TRBJ2-7; CDR3: ASSDLTYEQY
D: -; V: TRBV20-1; size: many; J: TRBJ1-2; CDR3: SAPGLGYGYT
D: -; V: TRBV30; size: many; J: TRBJ2-7; CDR3: ASGDTYYEQY
D: -; V: TRBV6-1; size: many; J: TRBJ1-5; CDR3: ASGGWNQPQH
D: TRBD1; V: TRBV12-3/TRBV12-4; size: many; J: TRBJ2-4; CDR3: ASSFGDRRAKNIQY
D: -; V: TRBV28; size: many; J: TRBJ2-7; CDR3: ASNRGYEQY
D: TRBD2; V: TRBV28; size: few; J: TRBJ2-7; CDR3: ASRSRGSSYEQY
D: -; V: TRBV10-3; size: many; J: TRBJ2-7; CDR3: ATFSPFSGGGYEQY
D: -; V: TRBV6-5; size: -; J: TRBJ2-2; CDR3: ASITPNTGELF
D: -; V: TRBV5-1; size: many; J: TRBJ2-7; CDR3: ASRRTPAATIEQY
D: TRBD1; V: TRBV7-9; size: many; J: TRBJ1-1; CDR3: ASSRTRDSPGEAF
D: -; V: TRBV5-1; size: -; J: TRBJ2-7; CDR3: ASSSTPEGSYEQY
D: TRBD1; V: TRBV27; size: many; J: TRBJ1-2; CDR3: ASSSRQGVRGYT
D: -; V: TRBV7-6; size: many; J: TRBJ2-5; CDR3: ASSPLSGRQETQY
D: -; V: TRBV28; size: few; J: TRBJ2-7; CDR3: ASSLSPDRSPYEQY
D: TRBD1; V: TRBV30; size: -; J: TRBJ2-7; CDR3: AWSVQGFSYEQY
D: TRBD1; V: TRBV28; size: many; J: TRBJ1-1; CDR3: ASSYKGARGTEAF
D: -; V: TRBV24-1; size: -; J: TRBJ1-2; CDR3: ATSDPRDTSNYGYT
D: -; V: TRBV6-2/TRBV6-3; size: many; J: TRBJ2-7; CDR3: ASSYSRTYEQY
D: TRBD1; V: TRBV7-2; size: many; J: TRBJ2-7; CDR3: ASSPGTVAYEQY
D: TRBD1; V: TRBV5-4; size: many; J: TRBJ1-1; CDR3: ASSLSGGSLTEAF
D: -; V: TRBV11-1; size: many; J: TRBJ2-5; CDR3: ASARDASQETQY
D: TRBD1; V: TRBV12-3/TRBV12-4; size: -; J: TRBJ1-1; CDR3: ASRPPGQGAEAF
D: TRBD1; V: TRBV2; size: many; J: TRBJ1-2; CDR3: ASTLDRRYTNYGYT
D: -; V: TRBV29-1; size: many; J: TRBJ1-1; CDR3: SVAMSTEAF
D: -; V: TRBV4-2; size: many; J: TRBJ2-5; CDR3: ASSRLSGETQY
D: TRBD2; V: TRBV29-1; size: many; J: TRBJ2-2; CDR3: SVEETSGTTNTGELF
D: TRBD2; V: TRBV6-2/TRBV6-3; size: many; J: TRBJ2-7; CDR3: ASSWSGRPYEQY
D: -; V: TRBV20-1; size: -; J: TRBJ2-5; CDR3: SARTVLGETQY
D: -; V: TRBV20-1; size: many; J: TRBJ1-1; CDR3: SAVINTEAF
D: -; V: TRBV6-5; size: -; J: TRBJ1-6; CDR3: ASSYSIGGTESPLH